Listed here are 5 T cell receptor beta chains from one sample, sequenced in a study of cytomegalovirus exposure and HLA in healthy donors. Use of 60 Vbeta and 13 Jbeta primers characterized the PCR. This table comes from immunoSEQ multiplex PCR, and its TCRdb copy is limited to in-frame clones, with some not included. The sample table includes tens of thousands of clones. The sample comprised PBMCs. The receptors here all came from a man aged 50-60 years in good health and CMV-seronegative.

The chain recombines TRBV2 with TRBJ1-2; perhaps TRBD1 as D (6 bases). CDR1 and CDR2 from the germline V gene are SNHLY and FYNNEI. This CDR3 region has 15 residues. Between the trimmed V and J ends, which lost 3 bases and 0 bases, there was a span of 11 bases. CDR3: CASSDGQGPNYGYTF. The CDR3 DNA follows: TGTGCCAGCAGTGATGGCCAGGGGCCTAACTATGGCTACACCTTC.

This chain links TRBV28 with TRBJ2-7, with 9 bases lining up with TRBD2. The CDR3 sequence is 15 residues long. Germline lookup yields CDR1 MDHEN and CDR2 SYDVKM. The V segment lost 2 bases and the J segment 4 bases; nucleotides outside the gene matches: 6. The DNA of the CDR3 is TGTGCCAGCAGTTTAGGCGCTAGCGGGGTATACGAGCAGTACTTC. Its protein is CASSLGASGVYEQYF.

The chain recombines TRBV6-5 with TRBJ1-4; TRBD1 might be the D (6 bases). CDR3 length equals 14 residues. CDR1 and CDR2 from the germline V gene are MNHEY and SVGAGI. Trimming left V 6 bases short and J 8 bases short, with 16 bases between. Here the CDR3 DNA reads TGTGCCAGCAGACTTACAGGGCCAAAGGAAAAACTGTTTTTT. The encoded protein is CASRLTGPKEKLFF.

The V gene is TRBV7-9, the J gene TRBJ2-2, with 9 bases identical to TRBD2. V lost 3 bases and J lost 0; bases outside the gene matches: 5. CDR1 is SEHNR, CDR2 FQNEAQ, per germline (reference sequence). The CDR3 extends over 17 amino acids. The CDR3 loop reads CASSFPSGEANTGELFF. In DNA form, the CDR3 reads TGTGCCAGCAGCTTCCCTAGCGGGGAGGCGAACACCGGGGAGCTGTTTTTT.

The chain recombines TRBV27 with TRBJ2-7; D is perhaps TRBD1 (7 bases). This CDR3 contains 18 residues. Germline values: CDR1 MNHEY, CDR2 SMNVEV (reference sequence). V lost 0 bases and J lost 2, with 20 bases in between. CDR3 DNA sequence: TGTGCCAGCAGTTTATCGGACTACTACAGGGGCCCTACCTACGAGCAGTACTTC. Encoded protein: CASSLSDYYRGPTYEQYF.